The clone carrying this T cell receptor beta chain was seen at least ten times. This record comes from a study of kidney transplant recipient with SARS-CoV-2 infection. TCRdb analysed the reads with MiXCR anew, one entry per CDR3 protein. Here the sample spans 200,000 to 300,000 distinct CDR3 sequences, around 30% being singletons. The germline V gene has CDR1 LGHDT and CDR2 YNNKEL (reference sequence). The CDR3 spans 17 residues. Trimming removed 5 bases from V and 5 bases from J, with 24 bases in between. Sequenced here: a blood sample, sampled at baseline and between days 110 and 120 from a kidney transplant recipient. The chain uses TRBV3-1 and TRBJ2-5; D unclear. This clonotype was obtained from a male patient in his 30s who had COVID-19 and was a kidney transplant recipient. The T cells may come from the graft donor. The CDR3 DNA is TGTGCCAGCAGCTTTTTTGCTCCCATTTCTTTCTCTGAGACCCAGTACTTC. Translated, it gives CASSFFAPISFSETQYF.